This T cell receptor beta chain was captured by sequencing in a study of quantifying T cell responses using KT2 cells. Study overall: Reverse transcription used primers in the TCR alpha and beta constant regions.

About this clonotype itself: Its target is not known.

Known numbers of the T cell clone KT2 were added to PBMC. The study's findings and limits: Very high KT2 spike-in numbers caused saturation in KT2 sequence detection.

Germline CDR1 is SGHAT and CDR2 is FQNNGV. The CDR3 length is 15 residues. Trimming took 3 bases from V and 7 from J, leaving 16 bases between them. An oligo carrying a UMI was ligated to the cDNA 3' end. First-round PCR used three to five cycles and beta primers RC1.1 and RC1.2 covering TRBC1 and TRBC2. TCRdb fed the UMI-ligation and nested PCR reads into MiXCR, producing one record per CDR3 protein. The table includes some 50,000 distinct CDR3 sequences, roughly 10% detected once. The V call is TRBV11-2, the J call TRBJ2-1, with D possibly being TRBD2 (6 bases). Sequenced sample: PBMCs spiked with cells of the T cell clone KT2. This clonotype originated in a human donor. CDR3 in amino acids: CASSFLAGRGNEQFF. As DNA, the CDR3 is TGTGCCAGCAGCTTTCTCGCGGGACGGGGAAATGAGCAGTTCTTC.